The TCR beta chain described here comes from a study of blood T cell repertoires in COVID-19. Under the authors' procedure: From reference gene primer amplification, estimates of nucleated cell counts were derived. Only in-frame clones appear in the TCRdb table, and some are missing; sequencing was by immunoSEQ multiplex PCR. Clone size and the V and J calls come from that table; the DNA yielded D and trimming. The table has some 150,000 clones, approximately 90% seen once. Germline trimming cut 6 bases from V and 6 bases from J; bases unmatched to any gene: 8. The CDR3 has 13 residues. Sequencing was carried out using peripheral blood. The receptor's source is an older woman who had recovered from COVID-19. The V call is TRBV12-3 or TRBV12-4, the J call TRBJ2-7, with TRBD1 matching 7 bases. Written as DNA, the CDR3 is TGTGCCAGCAGACCGACAGGGACCTGCGAGCAGTACTTC. Its protein product is CASRPTGTCEQYF.